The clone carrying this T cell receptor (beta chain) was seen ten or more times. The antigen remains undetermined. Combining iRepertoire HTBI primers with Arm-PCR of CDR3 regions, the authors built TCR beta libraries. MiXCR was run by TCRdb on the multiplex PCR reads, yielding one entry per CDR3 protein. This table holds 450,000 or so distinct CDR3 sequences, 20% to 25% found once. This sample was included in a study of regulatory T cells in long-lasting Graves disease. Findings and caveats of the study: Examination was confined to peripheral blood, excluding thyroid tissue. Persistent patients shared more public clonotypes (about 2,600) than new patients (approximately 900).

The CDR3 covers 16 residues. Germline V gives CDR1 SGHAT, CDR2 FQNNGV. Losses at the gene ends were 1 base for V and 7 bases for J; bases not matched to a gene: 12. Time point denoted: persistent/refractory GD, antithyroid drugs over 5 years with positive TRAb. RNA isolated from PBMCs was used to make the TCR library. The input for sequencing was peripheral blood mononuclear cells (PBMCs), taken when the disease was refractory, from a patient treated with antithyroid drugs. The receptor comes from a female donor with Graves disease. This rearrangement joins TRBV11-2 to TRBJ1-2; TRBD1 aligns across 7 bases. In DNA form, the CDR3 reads TGTGCCAGCAGCTTAGGACAGGGAGCCCCTCAATCTGGCTACACCTTC. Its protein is CASSLGQGAPQSGYTF.